This TCR beta chain was sequenced during a study of cytomegalovirus exposure and HLA in healthy donors. 13 Jbeta primers and 60 Vbeta primers were used for the PCR. Sequencing was performed with immunoSEQ multiplex PCR; in TCRdb, only in-frame clones are kept and a portion is missing. Of about 190,000 clones in the sample, about 83% were seen once. V trimming: 5 bases; J trimming: 6 bases; junction bases outside the gene matches: 6. CDR3 size: 14 residues. Germline loops: CDR1 SGHAT, CDR2 FQDESV (reference sequence). Points from the study as a whole: The study designated 164 TCR beta chains cytomegalovirus-associated. With further analysis later on, most CMV-associated TCR beta chains appeared HLA-restricted. When analyzed later, a missense DCLRE1C variant was found to be linked to TCR beta V- and J-gene trimming. In a later analysis, HLA-associated TCR beta chains were more clonally expanded than equally common others.

Concerning this clone itself: Its antigen is unknown.

The sequenced sample consisted of PBMCs. This sequence was found in a woman in her 30s in good health and CMV-seropositive. The V gene is TRBV11-1, the J gene TRBJ2-4; 8 bases fit TRBD1. In DNA form, the CDR3 reads TGTGCCAGCAGCACTACAGGGGGAGCAAACATTCAGTACTTC. Amino acids: CASSTTGGANIQYF. Full variable domain (rest looked up from reference TRBV11-1 and TRBJ2-4): EAEVAQSPRYKITEKSQAVAFWCDPISGHATLYWYRQILGQGPELLVQFQDESVVDDSQLPKDRFSAERLKGVDSTLKIQPAELGDSAMYLCASSTTGGANIQYFGAGTRLSVL.